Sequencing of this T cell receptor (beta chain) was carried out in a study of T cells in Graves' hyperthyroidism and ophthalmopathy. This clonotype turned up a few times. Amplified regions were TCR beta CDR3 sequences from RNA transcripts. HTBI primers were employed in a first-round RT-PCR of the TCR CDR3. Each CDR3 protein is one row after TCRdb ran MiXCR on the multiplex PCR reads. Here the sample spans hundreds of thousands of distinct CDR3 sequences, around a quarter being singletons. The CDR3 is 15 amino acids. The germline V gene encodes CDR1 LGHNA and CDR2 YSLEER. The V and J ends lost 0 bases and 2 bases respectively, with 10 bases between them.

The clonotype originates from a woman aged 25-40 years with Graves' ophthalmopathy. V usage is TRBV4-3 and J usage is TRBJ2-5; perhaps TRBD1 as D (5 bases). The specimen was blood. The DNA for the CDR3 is TGCGCCAGCAGCCAAGATTGGACAACACAAGAGACCCAGTACTTC. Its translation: CASSQDWTTQETQYF.